Included here is one TCR beta chain sequence, with context. TCRdb's copy holds only in-frame clones and misses some; the assay was immunoSEQ multiplex PCR. The sample has fewer than 150,000 clones, roughly 97% seen once. This record belongs to a study of T cell changes during pregnancy in multiple sclerosis. The CDR3 totals 14 residues. V gave up 6 bases and J gave up 9 bases; unmatched junction bases: 8. CDR1 and CDR2 (germline): ENHRY, SYGVKD. This clonotype was sampled from a female donor with multiple sclerosis, enrolled in a pregnancy study. The sequencing used peripheral blood, collected after pregnancy. The chain has TRBV10-3 and TRBJ1-2, with TRBD1 identical over 12 bases. CDR3 coding DNA: TGTGCCATCAGAGACGGGACAGGGGGCAGGAGCTACACCTTC. Translating it yields CAIRDGTGGRSYTF.